These T cell receptor beta chains were read from a single sample in a study of a mutant IDH1 vaccine in newly diagnosed glioma. Sequencing was performed with immunoSEQ multiplex PCR; in TCRdb, only in-frame clones are kept and a portion is missing. The table lists roughly 84,000 clones, over 70% of them singletons. The sequencing used PBMCs, collected from a glioma patient treated with radiotherapy, temozolomide or both. Receptors originate from a man between 35 and 55 years old with glioma. Some clones in this sample may be carry-over from other donors' samples. The CDR3 runs from the conserved cysteine through the conserved F or W. The order of the fields is CDR3 DNA, CDR3 protein, J gene, clone size, D gene, V gene. D genes are given only for firm matches. The size field is filled for only some rows; it gives once, few, many or a size class.

TGCGCCAGCAGCTTTTACCAAGAGACCCAGTACTTC CASSFYQETQYF TRBJ2-5 NA NA TRBV5-1
TGTGCCTGGAGTCAAATGGGCACAGATACGCAGTATTTT CAWSQMGTDTQYF TRBJ2-3 few NA TRBV30
TGTGCCATCAGTGGCCGGGACAGGGTGAAGACTGAAGCTTTCTTT CAISGRDRVKTEAFF TRBJ1-1 NA TRBD1 TRBV10-3
TGCGCCAGCAGCCAAGAACCCCCAGCGGGGGGAATCTCAATTAGGAACAATGAGCAGTTCTTC CASSQEPPAGGISIRNNEQFF TRBJ2-1 NA TRBD2 TRBV4-1
TGTGCCAGCAGTTTCATGACCGGGGAGCTGTTTTTT CASSFMTGELFF TRBJ2-2 NA NA TRBV11-2
TGTGCCAGCAGCCCAACAGGGAACTATGGCTACACCTTC CASSPTGNYGYTF TRBJ1-2 NA NA TRBV7-9
TGCGCCAGCAGTTCGGGGCACGAGATCGGAAACACCATATATTTT CASSSGHEIGNTIYF TRBJ1-3 NA NA TRBV5-1
TGTGCCAGCACCCCCCGGACAGGGGATAATTCACCCCTCCACTTT CASTPRTGDNSPLHF TRBJ1-6 NA TRBD1 TRBV2
TGTGCCATCAGCCGGACTAGCGGGGGCGAGCAGTTCTTC CAISRTSGGEQFF TRBJ2-1 NA TRBD2 TRBV10-3
TGTGCCAGCAGTAATGACAGGGACAATGAGCAGTTCTTC CASSNDRDNEQFF TRBJ2-1 NA TRBD1 TRBV6-5
TGTGCCAGCAGCTTGGGGGCCCTGGCGAATAGCTTGGGTGAAGCTTTCTTT CASSLGALANSLGEAFF TRBJ1-1 NA NA TRBV11-1
TGTGCCAGCAGCGACCGGGACAGGGTGAATTCACCCCTCCACTTT CASSDRDRVNSPLHF TRBJ1-6 NA TRBD1 TRBV9
TGCAGCGTTGAAGATGCCCGAGGTTGGACAGATACGCAGTATTTT CSVEDARGWTDTQYF TRBJ2-3 NA NA TRBV29-1
TGTGCCAGCAGTTTTTCCGGATGGTCTAACTATGGCTACACCTTC CASSFSGWSNYGYTF TRBJ1-2 NA NA TRBV27
TGTGCCAGCAGCTTACTCAGGGTCCTAACTAATGAAAAACTGTTTTTT CASSLLRVLTNEKLFF TRBJ1-4 NA NA TRBV7-8
TGTGCCTGGAGTGTAATAAGGCAGGGAAATTCACCCCTCCACTTT CAWSVIRQGNSPLHF TRBJ1-6 NA NA TRBV30
TGTGCCAGCAGTTATGAGCCGGGGGCCTATGGCTACACCTTC CASSYEPGAYGYTF TRBJ1-2 NA NA TRBV6-5
TGCGCCAGCAGCCGCATGACAGGGGAGGGCGGCTACACCTTC CASSRMTGEGGYTF TRBJ1-2 NA TRBD1 TRBV5-1
TGCGCCAGCAGCCAAGATCGTGAGGACAGTTATGGCTACACCTTC CASSQDREDSYGYTF TRBJ1-2 few NA TRBV4-1
TGTGCCAGTAGTCACTTAGGAAACACCATATATTTT CASSHLGNTIYF TRBJ1-3 NA NA TRBV19
TGTGCCAGCAGTGTCGGGACAGGGTGGGTGGAGCAGTACTTC CASSVGTGWVEQYF TRBJ2-7 NA TRBD1 TRBV2
TGTGCCAGCAGTCACCGGGACAGGGGATTTGCAACTAATGAAAAACTGTTTTTT CASSHRDRGFATNEKLFF TRBJ1-4 NA TRBD1 TRBV2
TGTGCCAGCAGCTTGGTGGGCATGCGGGAGCTGTTTTTT CASSLVGMRELFF TRBJ2-2 NA NA TRBV5-6
TGTGCCAGCAGCTTGGGTCAGGGTCCCGACGAGCAGTACTTC CASSLGQGPDEQYF TRBJ2-7 few NA TRBV5-6
TGCGCCAGCAGTGAGTCAGGTGAAAAACTGTTTTTT CASSESGEKLFF TRBJ1-4 NA NA TRBV10-2
TGTGCCAGCAGCATGGGAGGGGCTAGCAACGAGCAGTACTTC CASSMGGASNEQYF TRBJ2-7 NA TRBD2 TRBV9
TGTGCCAGCAGTTTGGGTCCCCAGACTAATGAAAAACTGTTTTTT CASSLGPQTNEKLFF TRBJ1-4 NA NA TRBV27
TGTGCCAGCAGCTTAGGGGCCAGGGCTTCCTCCTACGAGCAGTACTTC CASSLGARASSYEQYF TRBJ2-7 NA NA TRBV7-8
TGTGCCTGGAGTGTAGCAGGGAACACTGAAGCTTTCTTT CAWSVAGNTEAFF TRBJ1-1 NA NA TRBV30
TGTGCCAGCAGCCCCTGGGACAGGGGCCCCGAAAAACTGTTTTTT CASSPWDRGPEKLFF TRBJ1-4 NA TRBD1 TRBV5-6
TGTGCCAGCAGCTCACTTCGTGGGGGGACTGAAGCTTTCTTT CASSSLRGGTEAFF TRBJ1-1 once NA TRBV7-9
TGTGCCACCAGGGGGTCCTACGAGCAGTACTTC CATRGSYEQYF TRBJ2-7 NA TRBD1 TRBV2
TGTGCCAGCAGACAACACGGGACAGGGCTCCAAGAGACCCAGTACTTC CASRQHGTGLQETQYF TRBJ2-5 once TRBD1 TRBV6-6
TGTGCCAGCAGACCGACGGAAATGAACACTGAAGCTTTCTTT CASRPTEMNTEAFF TRBJ1-1 NA NA TRBV7-2
TGCGCCAGCAGCCAAGTTAGGGGAGACTACGAGCAGTACTTC CASSQVRGDYEQYF TRBJ2-7 NA NA TRBV4-1
TGCAGCGTTGGAGGAGCCAGGGCGGGCACCGGGGAGCTGTTTTTT CSVGGARAGTGELFF TRBJ2-2 NA NA TRBV29-1
TGTGCCAGCAGCTTGAACAGGGGACTAGACTCACCCCTCCACTTT CASSLNRGLDSPLHF TRBJ1-6 NA TRBD1 TRBV5-6
TGCGCCAGCAGCCCCCATCTAGGGGACAATGAGCAGTTCTTC CASSPHLGDNEQFF TRBJ2-1 NA NA TRBV5-1
TGTGCCAGCACCCAGGGGTCACAGCCCCAGCATTTT CASTQGSQPQHF TRBJ1-5 NA NA TRBV7-7
TGTGCCAGCAGTTACGTAGACTTGAATGAAAAACTGTTTTTT CASSYVDLNEKLFF TRBJ1-4 NA NA TRBV6-6
TGTGCCAGCTGGAACCCGGGAGCGGGGAACACCGGGGAGCTGTTTTTT CASWNPGAGNTGELFF TRBJ2-2 NA NA TRBV27
TGTGCCAGCACAGGGTACTATGGCTACACCTTC CASTGYYGYTF TRBJ1-2 NA NA TRBV19
TGTGCCAGCAGACCAGGGGGAAACACTGAAGCTTTCTTT CASRPGGNTEAFF TRBJ1-1 NA TRBD1 TRBV6-5
TGTGCCAGCAGCTTAGGGTTTCGGCGAGGGGGTTTCTCTGGAAACACCATATATTTT CASSLGFRRGGFSGNTIYF TRBJ1-3 NA NA TRBV7-8
TGCGCCAGCAGTGCGGGGACAGGTTATCAGCCCCAGCATTTT CASSAGTGYQPQHF TRBJ1-5 NA TRBD1 TRBV10-2
TGTGCCTGGACCCTCTGGACAGGGTTGAACACTGAAGCTTTCTTT CAWTLWTGLNTEAFF TRBJ1-1 NA TRBD1 TRBV30
TGTGCCAGCAGCCCCCGCGGGGCTAACACAGATACGCAGTATTTT CASSPRGANTDTQYF TRBJ2-3 NA NA TRBV9
TGCGCCAGCAGCGTCGACAGTTCCTATGGCTACACCTTC CASSVDSSYGYTF TRBJ1-2 NA NA TRBV5-1